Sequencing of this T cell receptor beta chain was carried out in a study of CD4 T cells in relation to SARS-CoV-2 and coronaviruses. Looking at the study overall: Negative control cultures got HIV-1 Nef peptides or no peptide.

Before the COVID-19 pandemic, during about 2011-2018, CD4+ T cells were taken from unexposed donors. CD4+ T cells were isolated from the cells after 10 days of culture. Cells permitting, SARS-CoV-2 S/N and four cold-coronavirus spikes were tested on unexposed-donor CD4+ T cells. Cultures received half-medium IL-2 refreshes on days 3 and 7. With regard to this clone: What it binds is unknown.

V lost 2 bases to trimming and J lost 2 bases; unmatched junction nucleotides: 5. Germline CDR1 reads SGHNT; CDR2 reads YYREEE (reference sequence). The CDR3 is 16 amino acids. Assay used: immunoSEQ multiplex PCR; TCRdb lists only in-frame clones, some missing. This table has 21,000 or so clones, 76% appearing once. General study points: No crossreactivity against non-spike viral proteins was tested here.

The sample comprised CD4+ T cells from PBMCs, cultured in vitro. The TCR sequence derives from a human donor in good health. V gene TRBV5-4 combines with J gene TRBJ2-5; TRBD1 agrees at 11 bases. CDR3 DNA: TGTGCCAGCAGCTTTGGGACAGGGGGTCATCAAGAGACCCAGTACTTC. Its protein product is CASSFGTGGHQETQYF.